Listed below are T cell receptor beta chains from one sample, sequenced in a study of blood T cells in healthy people across ages. TCRdb re-called the 5' RACE reads with MiXCR, one entry per CDR3 protein. In the table there are approximately 790,000 distinct CDR3 sequences, 62% of which are singletons. Sequencing used blood. The receptors stem from a man aged 25 to 45 in good health. Both conserved end residues are part of each CDR3. A D gene is named only where the DNA matches it firmly. Clone size is given for some rows only: seen once, a few or many times, or a class if the clone is expanded.

TRBJ2-6 . . TRBV4-3 TGCGCCAGCAGCCGATACTTAATAGCCCGGGCTGGGGCCAACGTCCTGACTTTC CASSRYLIARAGANVLTF
TRBJ2-1 TRBD1 . TRBV7-3 TGTGCCAGCAGTCTCCAGGGGGACAATGAGCAGTTCTTC CASSLQGDNEQFF
TRBJ2-5 . . TRBV12-3/TRBV12-4 TGTGCCAGCAGTTTAGGAGGGTTCCTGCAAGAGACCCAGTACTTC CASSLGGFLQETQYF
TRBJ2-4 . few TRBV6-2/TRBV6-3 TGTGCCAGCAGTTACCGGGGAAACATTCAGTACTTC CASSYRGNIQYF
TRBJ1-2 . . TRBV15 TGTGCCACCAGCAGAGCACAGAGCTATGGCTACACCTTC CATSRAQSYGYTF
TRBJ1-1 . once TRBV5-1 TGCGCCAGCGGGCCGGGGGTTGGGGAAGCTTTCTTT CASGPGVGEAFF
TRBJ1-6 TRBD1 many TRBV27 TGTGCCAGCAGTTCATGGGACAGGGGTGATTCACCCCTCCACTTT CASSSWDRGDSPLHF
TRBJ2-4 . . TRBV14 TGTGCCAGCAGCCAAGGCGTATGGCGGGGATTCGACAAAAACATTCAGTACTTC CASSQGVWRGFDKNIQYF
TRBJ2-7 . . TRBV3-1 TGTGCCAGCAGCCAAGATGGTTACTTCCGCTCCTACGAGCAGTACTTC CASSQDGYFRSYEQYF
TRBJ2-1 . . TRBV6-5 TGTGCCAGCAGCCGGAAAAGGGCCTCCTACAATGAGCAGTTCTTC CASSRKRASYNEQFF
TRBJ2-3 . few TRBV29-1 TGCAGCGTTGATACCCTTAGCACAGATACGCAGTATTTT CSVDTLSTDTQYF
TRBJ2-1 . . TRBV11-2 TGTGCCAGCAGCTTTCGGGACGTGGAGTTCTTC CASSFRDVEFF
TRBJ2-5 . . TRBV27 TGTGCCAGCAGAAGTCTCGACCTTCTGGAGACCCAGTACTTC CASRSLDLLETQYF
TRBJ1-2 . . TRBV12-3/TRBV12-4 TGTGCCAGCAGAGGGACTTCTGATTTGGGCTACACCTTC CASRGTSDLGYTF
TRBJ2-1 TRBD2 few TRBV4-2 TGTGCCAGCAGCCAAGGGGACTACTACTCCTACAATGAGCAGTTCTTC CASSQGDYYSYNEQFF
TRBJ2-3 TRBD1 . TRBV11-3 TGTGCCAACAGCCGGGACAGTGTCGATACGCAGTATTTT CANSRDSVDTQYF
TRBJ2-5 . . TRBV7-2 TGTGCCAGCAGCCTCCTGACTCAAGAGACCCAGTACTTC CASSLLTQETQYF
TRBJ2-1 . . TRBV2 TGTGCCAGCGGCAGCGGTTTTGAGAATGAGCAGTTCTTC CASGSGFENEQFF
TRBJ2-2 . . TRBV7-2 TGTGCCAGCAGCTCCAACCTCCTCGGCGGGGAGCTGTTTTTT CASSSNLLGGELFF
TRBJ2-1 . . TRBV7-3 TGTGCCAGCAGCTTAAACGCGCAGGGGGGGTACAATGAGCAGTTCTTC CASSLNAQGGYNEQFF
TRBJ1-6 TRBD1 . TRBV28 TGTGCCAGCTTGGGAGTCGGGACAGGGGACTCACCCCTCCACTTT CASLGVGTGDSPLHF
TRBJ2-1 . many TRBV7-9 TGTGCCAGCAGCTCAAGACATTTGGGCAATGAGCAGTTCTTC CASSSRHLGNEQFF
TRBJ1-2 TRBD1 . TRBV4-1 TGCGCCAGCAGCCAAGATAGGACAGGCGCGGGCTATGGCTACACCTTC CASSQDRTGAGYGYTF
TRBJ2-7 TRBD1 few TRBV11-3 TGTGCCAGCAGCTCCGGGACAGGAAGGTACGAGCAGTACTTC CASSSGTGRYEQYF
TRBJ1-1 . . TRBV7-9 TGTGCCAGCAGCTTAGTTGCGGAGGCTTTCTTT CASSLVAEAFF
TRBJ2-1 . . TRBV12-3/TRBV12-4 TGTGCCAGCGCCACAGGGGAGGCTGAGCAGTTCTTC CASATGEAEQFF
TRBJ2-7 TRBD1 . TRBV4-3 TGCGCCAGCAGCCCGGGACAGAGAGGCTACGAGCAGTACTTC CASSPGQRGYEQYF
TRBJ1-1 TRBD1 . TRBV7-2 TGTGCCAGCAGCTACTTGACAGGGGAAAACACTGAAGCTTTCTTT CASSYLTGENTEAFF
TRBJ2-5 . . TRBV12-3/TRBV12-4 TGTGCCAGCACCACAAGAGCGGTCGGGGTAGTGGAGACCCAGTACTTC CASTTRAVGVVETQYF
TRBJ2-3 . . TRBV6-4 TGTGCCAGCAGTGACAACGGGGAGGGGGCAGATACGCAGTATTTT CASSDNGEGADTQYF
TRBJ1-5 TRBD1 . TRBV13 TGTGCCAGCAGCACGAGGGGGCAGAGCAATCAGCCCCAGCATTTT CASSTRGQSNQPQHF
TRBJ2-7 TRBD1 many TRBV4-3 TGCGCCAGCAGCCGGACCGGGACAGGGTTTGTCGAGCAGTACTTC CASSRTGTGFVEQYF
TRBJ1-1 . . TRBV6-6 TGTGCCAGCTCCCCGGACGAGAACACTGAAGCTTTCTTT CASSPDENTEAFF
TRBJ2-4 TRBD2 once TRBV11-2 TGTGCCAGCAGCCCCCGACTAGCGGGAGTCTACAATGAGCAGTACTTC CASSPRLAGVYNEQYF
TRBJ2-5 . . TRBV5-1 TGCGCCAGCAGATCAGTGGGCCGAGAGACCCAGTACTTC CASRSVGRETQYF
TRBJ2-1 TRBD2 . TRBV20-1 TGCAGTGCTAGAGATAATTCCCTAGCGGGGAATGAGCAGTTCTTC CSARDNSLAGNEQFF
TRBJ2-7 . . TRBV7-9 TGTGCCAGCAGCTTAGACGGGGAGTTCGAGCAGTACTTC CASSLDGEFEQYF
TRBJ2-7 . . TRBV5-1 TGCGCCAGCAGCTTGCTCCCGCCATCCTCCTACGAGCAGTACTTC CASSLLPPSSYEQYF
TRBJ2-7 . few TRBV7-9 TGTGCCAGCAGCTTAACGGGACAACCATCCTACGAGCAGTACTTC CASSLTGQPSYEQYF
TRBJ2-5 . . TRBV2 TGTGCCAGCAGTCGACAGCCCTACCAAGAGACCCAGTACTTC CASSRQPYQETQYF
TRBJ2-6 . . TRBV9 TGTGCCAGCAGCGTAGCTCTCTTCTCTGGGGCCAACGTCCTGACTTTC CASSVALFSGANVLTF
TRBJ2-3 . . TRBV7-2 TGTGCCAGCAGCTTAACCGGGGGACTTAGCACAGATACGCAGTATTTT CASSLTGGLSTDTQYF